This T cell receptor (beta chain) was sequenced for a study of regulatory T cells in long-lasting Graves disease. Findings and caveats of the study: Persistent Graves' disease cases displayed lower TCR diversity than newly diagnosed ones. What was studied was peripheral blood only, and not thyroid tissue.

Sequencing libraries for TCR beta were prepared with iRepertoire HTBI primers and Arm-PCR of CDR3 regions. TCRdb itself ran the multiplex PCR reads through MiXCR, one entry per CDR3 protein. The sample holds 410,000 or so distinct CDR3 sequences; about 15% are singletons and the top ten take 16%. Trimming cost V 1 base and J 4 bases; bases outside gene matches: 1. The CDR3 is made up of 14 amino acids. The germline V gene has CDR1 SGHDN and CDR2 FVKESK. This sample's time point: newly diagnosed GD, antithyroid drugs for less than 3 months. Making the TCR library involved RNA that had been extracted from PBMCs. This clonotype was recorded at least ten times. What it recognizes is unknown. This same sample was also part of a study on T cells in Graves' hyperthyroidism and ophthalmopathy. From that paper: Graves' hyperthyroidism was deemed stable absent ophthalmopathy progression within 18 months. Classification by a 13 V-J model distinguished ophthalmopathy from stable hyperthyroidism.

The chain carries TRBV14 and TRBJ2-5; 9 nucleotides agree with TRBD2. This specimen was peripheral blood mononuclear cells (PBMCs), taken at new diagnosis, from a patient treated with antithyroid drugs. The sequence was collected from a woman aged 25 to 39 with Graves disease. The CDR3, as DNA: TGTGCCAGCAGCCAAGTTAGCGGGAGAGAGACCCAGTACTTC. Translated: CASSQVSGRETQYF.